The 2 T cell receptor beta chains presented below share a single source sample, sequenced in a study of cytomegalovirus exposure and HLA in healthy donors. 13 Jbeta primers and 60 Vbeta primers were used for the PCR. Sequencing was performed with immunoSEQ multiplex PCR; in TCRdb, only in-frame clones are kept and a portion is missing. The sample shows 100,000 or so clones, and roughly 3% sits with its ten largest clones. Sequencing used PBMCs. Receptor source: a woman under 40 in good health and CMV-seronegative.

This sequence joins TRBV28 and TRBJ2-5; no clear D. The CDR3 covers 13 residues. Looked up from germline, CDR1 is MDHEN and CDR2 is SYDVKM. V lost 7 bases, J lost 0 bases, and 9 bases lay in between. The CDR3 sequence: CASTWSHQETQYF. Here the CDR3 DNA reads TGTGCCAGCACCTGGAGCCACCAAGAGACCCAGTACTTC. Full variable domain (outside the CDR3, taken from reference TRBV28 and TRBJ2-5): DVKVTQSSRYLVKRTGEKVFLECVQDMDHENMFWYRQDPGLGLRLIYFSYDVKMKEKGDIPEGYSVSREKKERFSLILESASTNQTSMYLCASTWSHQETQYFGPGTRLLVL.

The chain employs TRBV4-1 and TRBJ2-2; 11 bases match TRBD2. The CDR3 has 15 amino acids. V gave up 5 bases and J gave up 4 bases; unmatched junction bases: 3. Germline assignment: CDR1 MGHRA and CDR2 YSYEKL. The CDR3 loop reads CASSEGLAGTGELFF. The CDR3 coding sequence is TGCGCCAGCAGCGAAGGACTAGCGGGCACCGGGGAGCTGTTTTTT.